These T cell receptor beta chains were read from a single sample in a study of T cell repertoires in cytomegalovirus infection. TCRdb analysed the reads with MiXCR anew, one entry per CDR3 protein. The sample contains around 47,000 distinct CDR3 sequences, about 18% of which appear only once. The antigens for these receptors are not known. This specimen was CD8+ T cells from cultured PBMCs, taken from culture after CMV antigen stimulation. All receptors derive from a human donor in good health (CMV status not recorded). Some clones in this sample may be carry-over from other donors' samples. Both conserved end residues are part of each CDR3. Clone size appears in some rows only: once, few, many, or a class for an expanded clone.

v_call: TRBV9; j_call: TRBJ1-2; clone_size: -; cdr3_aa: CASSVAGQIVYGYTF
v_call: TRBV4-3; j_call: TRBJ1-1; clone_size: few; cdr3_aa: CASSQERSLNTEAFF
v_call: TRBV6-1; j_call: TRBJ2-7; clone_size: -; cdr3_aa: CASSGGTFSSYEQYF
v_call: TRBV7-8; j_call: TRBJ2-3; clone_size: -; cdr3_aa: CASSSLAGAVKDTQYF
v_call: TRBV12-3/TRBV12-4; j_call: TRBJ1-2; clone_size: -; cdr3_aa: CASSITTLPSDYGYTF
v_call: TRBV6-1; j_call: TRBJ1-4; clone_size: -; cdr3_aa: CASSEVFATNEKLFF
v_call: TRBV27; j_call: TRBJ2-1; clone_size: -; cdr3_aa: CASSLFSGGELYNEQFF
v_call: TRBV19; j_call: TRBJ2-3; clone_size: -; cdr3_aa: CASKASTDTQYF
v_call: TRBV28; j_call: TRBJ1-1; clone_size: few; cdr3_aa: CASQGGQLNTEAFF
v_call: TRBV27; j_call: TRBJ2-5; clone_size: once; cdr3_aa: CASSPQGTGRSETQYF
v_call: TRBV7-6; j_call: TRBJ1-1; clone_size: -; cdr3_aa: CASSLGPLANTEAFF
v_call: TRBV7-9; j_call: TRBJ1-5; clone_size: -; cdr3_aa: CASLGAGPNQPQHF
v_call: TRBV6-1; j_call: TRBJ1-1; clone_size: once; cdr3_aa: CASSILGPEAFF
v_call: TRBV6-1; j_call: TRBJ1-2; clone_size: once; cdr3_aa: CASSGPTGHGYTF
v_call: TRBV7-6; j_call: TRBJ2-7; clone_size: -; cdr3_aa: CASSPGTGGVGEQYF
v_call: TRBV12-3/TRBV12-4; j_call: TRBJ1-2; clone_size: -; cdr3_aa: CATTRGQGWSYTF
v_call: TRBV6-2/TRBV6-3; j_call: TRBJ2-7; clone_size: few; cdr3_aa: CASSYLWEQYF
v_call: TRBV5-8; j_call: TRBJ2-1; clone_size: few; cdr3_aa: CASSLGLNSYNEQFF
v_call: TRBV24-1; j_call: TRBJ2-7; clone_size: -; cdr3_aa: CATRTETYEQYF
v_call: TRBV10-3; j_call: TRBJ1-4; clone_size: -; cdr3_aa: CAIAGAATNEKLFF
v_call: TRBV4-3; j_call: TRBJ2-7; clone_size: few; cdr3_aa: CASSVRTGDRGNEQYF
v_call: TRBV2; j_call: TRBJ2-7; clone_size: -; cdr3_aa: CASSEGGGSRYEQYF
v_call: TRBV5-1; j_call: TRBJ1-5; clone_size: few; cdr3_aa: CASSLQGNQPQHF
v_call: TRBV7-7; j_call: TRBJ2-1; clone_size: -; cdr3_aa: CASSRDSGLGYEQFF
v_call: TRBV15; j_call: TRBJ2-1; clone_size: few; cdr3_aa: CATSTGTGPNEQFF
v_call: TRBV27; j_call: TRBJ1-4; clone_size: few; cdr3_aa: CASSRRRENEKLFF
v_call: TRBV7-8; j_call: TRBJ1-1; clone_size: -; cdr3_aa: CASSLASEAFF
v_call: TRBV12-3/TRBV12-4; j_call: TRBJ2-7; clone_size: -; cdr3_aa: CASSLLGGGIHEQYF
v_call: TRBV7-6; j_call: TRBJ2-1; clone_size: -; cdr3_aa: CASRDTGTAYNEQFF
v_call: TRBV7-8; j_call: TRBJ2-7; clone_size: few; cdr3_aa: CASSSSPGSSYEQYF
v_call: TRBV28; j_call: TRBJ2-1; clone_size: few; cdr3_aa: CASRPAGGPGNEQFF
v_call: TRBV5-6; j_call: TRBJ1-1; clone_size: -; cdr3_aa: CASSGGLDITDLEAFF
v_call: TRBV11-2; j_call: TRBJ2-1; clone_size: -; cdr3_aa: CASSLGGSSYNEQFF
v_call: TRBV20-1; j_call: TRBJ1-1; clone_size: few; cdr3_aa: CSAREVSGEAFF
v_call: TRBV5-5; j_call: TRBJ1-4; clone_size: -; cdr3_aa: CASSEGTGNEKLFF
v_call: TRBV28; j_call: TRBJ1-2; clone_size: -; cdr3_aa: CASSKPPGDHNYGYTF
v_call: TRBV27; j_call: TRBJ1-3; clone_size: -; cdr3_aa: CASSPRTGSADRSGNTIYF
v_call: TRBV11-2; j_call: TRBJ2-5; clone_size: -; cdr3_aa: CASSSLGPQETQYF
v_call: TRBV7-9; j_call: TRBJ1-1; clone_size: few; cdr3_aa: CASSLVSRADNPKTEAFF
v_call: TRBV10-3; j_call: TRBJ2-1; clone_size: few; cdr3_aa: CAITKGGSDLNEQFF
v_call: TRBV4-1; j_call: TRBJ2-7; clone_size: -; cdr3_aa: CASSQDRTVSYEQYF
v_call: TRBV15; j_call: TRBJ2-7; clone_size: few; cdr3_aa: CATSPYRVYEQYF
v_call: TRBV7-9; j_call: TRBJ1-2; clone_size: -; cdr3_aa: CASSLEGNYGYTF
v_call: TRBV7-2; j_call: TRBJ2-7; clone_size: few; cdr3_aa: CASSLVSAGGEQYF
v_call: TRBV4-2; j_call: TRBJ1-1; clone_size: few; cdr3_aa: CASSPLTQGMNTEAFF
v_call: TRBV7-6; j_call: TRBJ1-2; clone_size: few; cdr3_aa: CASMDRNYGYTF